This T cell receptor beta chain was identified in a study of blood T cells in healthy people across ages. Study-wide results and limits: The fall in TCR beta diversity per million T cells was roughly linear with age.

The donors, all healthy, were Caucasians living in Russia, aged about 6 to 90. About 10 milliliters was the volume of peripheral blood drawn from each donor. A J-beta primer mix and a sample-barcoded 5' primer were used in a second PCR of about 7 to 12 cycles. Via MiXCR, TCRdb re-called the 5' RACE reads, giving one row per CDR3 protein. The table includes 1,500,000 or so distinct CDR3 sequences, around 59% detected once. On this clonotype itself: The target antigen is unknown.

The receptor was isolated from a man aged 18-30 years in good health. The sample consisted of blood.

The CDR3 sequence is CASIPGQYNEQFF. The CDR3 DNA is TGTGCCAGCATTCCGGGTCAGTACAATGAGCAGTTCTTC. The chain links TRBV12-3 or TRBV12-4 to TRBJ2-1, with no clear D. The CDR3 sequence is 13 residues long. The V end was cut by 7 bases, the J end by 4 bases, with 11 bases between.